A single sample is the source of the 22 T cell receptor beta chains below, sequenced in a study of blood T cells in healthy people across ages. With a J-beta primer mix and a sample-barcoded 5' primer, a second PCR ran about 6 to 11 cycles. TCRdb redid the calling of the 5' RACE reads with MiXCR, one entry per CDR3 protein. The table includes fewer than 2 million distinct CDR3 sequences, 30% to 40% detected once. Sequencing used blood. The receptors were sampled from a human donor in good health.

J is TRBJ1-4 and V is TRBV20-1; 8 positions agree with TRBD1. The length of the CDR3 is 13 residues. CDR1 and CDR2 from the germline V gene are DFQATT and SNEGSKA (reference sequence). V lost 3 bases and J lost 7; bases outside the gene matches: 4. The CDR3 DNA follows: TGCAGTGCTAGGTTCGGGACAGGTGAAAAACTGTTTTTT. It codes for CSARFGTGEKLFF.

Concerning this clonotype: At one end the junction does not follow the germline gene, possibly because of a read error. This chain uses TRBV28 with TRBJ2-5; TRBD1 might be the D (6 bases). The CDR3 contains 12 residues. The germline gives CDR1 MDHEN, CDR2 SYDVKM. DNA for the CDR3: TGTGCCAGCAGCAAGGACAGTTACGAGCAGAACTTC. Encoded protein: CASSKDSYEQNF. Together with reference TRBV28 and TRBJ2-5, the CDR3 gives the full variable domain: DVKVTQSSRYLVKRTGEKVFLECVQDMDHENMFWYRQDPGLGLRLIYFSYDVKMKEKGDIPEGYSVSREKKERFSLILESASTNQTSMYLCASSKDSYEQNFGPGTRLLVL.

The chain links TRBV10-3 to TRBJ2-1; 8 nucleotides align to TRBD1. Germline values: CDR1 ENHRY, CDR2 SYGVKD. V lost 8 bases and J lost 2; bases outside the gene matches: 8. The CDR3 is 15 residues long. CDR3 loop: CAIGPTGGTYNEQFF. The CDR3 coding sequence is TGTGCCATCGGCCCTACAGGGGGTACCTACAATGAGCAGTTCTTC.

This sequence joins TRBV20-1 and TRBJ1-5, with D perhaps TRBD1 (6 bases). Germline loops: CDR1 DFQATT, CDR2 SNEGSKA (reference sequence). Trimming removed 1 base from V and 8 bases from J, with 21 bases in between. The CDR3 is 16 residues long. In DNA form, the CDR3 reads TGCAGTGCTAGAGCCCCCGGGACACCCCTGGCGGAGCCCCAGCATTTT. Translated: CSARAPGTPLAEPQHF.

This clonotype occurred a few times. This chain connects TRBV7-2 to TRBJ2-7; 8 positions match TRBD2. Losses at the gene ends were 5 bases for V and 2 bases for J; bases not matched to a gene: 8. This CDR3 contains 15 residues. Germline CDR1 SGHTA, CDR2 FQGNSA. CDR3 residues: CASSPGTSNPYEQYF. CDR3 nucleotide sequence: TGTGCCAGCAGCCCCGGGACTAGTAACCCCTACGAGCAGTACTTC.

V usage is TRBV6-5 and J usage is TRBJ1-6; D gene unclear. The germline V gene encodes CDR1 MNHEY and CDR2 SVGAGI. V was trimmed by 2 bases and J by 6 bases, leaving 2 bases between them. The CDR3 runs to 12 residues. The CDR3 sequence is CASSYLNSPLHF. The CDR3 bases are TGTGCCAGCAGTTACCTTAATTCACCCCTCCACTTT.

The chain is built from TRBV29-1 and TRBJ2-3, with D possibly being TRBD1 (5 bases). The germline gives CDR1 SQVTM, CDR2 ANQGSEA. Trimming stripped 3 bases from V and 0 bases from J, with 7 bases between. This CDR3 is built from 13 residues. As DNA, the CDR3 is TGCAGCGTTGAGTACAGGAGCACAGATACGCAGTATTTT. Its protein product is CSVEYRSTDTQYF.

The DNA of the CDR3 is TGTGCCAGCACCCTGGGTATTGGAAAACTGTTTTTT. It yields the protein CASTLGIGKLFF. V is TRBV28 and J is TRBJ1-4; D gene uncertain. V dropped 7 bases and J dropped 10 bases, with 13 bases sitting between them. CDR3 length: 12 amino acids. Germline assignment: CDR1 MDHEN and CDR2 SYDVKM.

The chain joins TRBV20-1 to TRBJ2-7, with 12 bases matching TRBD2. The CDR3 has 15 residues. J lost 3 bases, V lost 3 bases, and 6 bases had no gene match. The germline gives CDR1 DFQATT, CDR2 SNEGSKA (reference sequence). CDR3 DNA: TGCAGTGCTAGCGCTACTAGCGGGGGGATCTACGAGCAGTACTTC. This gives the protein CSASATSGGIYEQYF.

Turning to this clonotype: One end of the junction varies from germline; a read error may be responsible. The chain joins TRBV5-1 to TRBJ2-3; D remains ambiguous. The CDR3 is 13 residues long. Germline V lookup: CDR1 SGHRS, CDR2 YFSETQ. CDR3 loop: CVSSETGTDTQYF. The CDR3 DNA follows: TGCGTCAGCAGCGAGACGGGCACAGATACGCAGTATTTT.

The chain employs TRBV20-1 and TRBJ1-1; D perhaps matches TRBD1 (5 bases). Germline V lookup: CDR1 DFQATT, CDR2 SNEGSKA (reference sequence). V lost 3 bases, J lost 3 bases, and 11 bases lay in between. The CDR3 extends over 13 amino acids. Here the CDR3 DNA reads TGCAGTGCTAGTAGGGGACGGGACACTGAAGCTTTCTTT. The encoded protein is CSASRGRDTEAFF.

V is TRBV10-3 and J is TRBJ2-7, with D tentatively TRBD1 (7 bases). The end of the DNA is better explained by TRBJ2-5, so the J call may be wrong. The CDR3 is made up of 15 amino acids. CDR1 and CDR2 from the germline V gene are ENHRY and SYGVKD. The CDR3, as DNA: TGTGCCATCAGTGGGCGGGACAGCAAACAAGAGACCCAGTACTTC. This codes for CAISGRDSKQETQYF.

The chain combines TRBV28 with TRBJ1-2; possible D gene TRBD1, 5 bases. Germline V gene lookup returns CDR1 MDHEN and CDR2 SYDVKM. This CDR3 spans 15 amino acids. Trimming pared 4 bases from V and 6 bases from J, leaving 18 bases between. The CDR3 sequence: CASSSNARPGDGYTF. Here the CDR3 DNA reads TGTGCCAGCAGTTCTAATGCCCGCCCGGGGGATGGCTACACCTTC.

The genes are TRBV20-1 and TRBJ2-3; possible D gene TRBD2, 5 bases. V lost 6 bases and J lost 9, with 22 bases in between. The CDR3 extends over 14 amino acids. Germline loops: CDR1 DFQATT, CDR2 SNEGSKA (reference sequence). CDR3 sequence reads: CSAATRGLLKTQYF. The DNA for the CDR3 is TGCAGTGCCGCAACGCGAGGACTTCTAAAGACGCAGTATTTT.

The chain uses TRBV9 and TRBJ2-1; possibly TRBD1 or TRBD2 for D (6 bases each). Germline V lookup: CDR1 SGDLS, CDR2 YYNGEE. Trimming stripped 0 bases from V and 0 bases from J, with 13 bases between. CDR3 length equals 17 residues. CDR3 amino acids: CASSVDGGGSSYNEQFF. Written as DNA, the CDR3 is TGTGCCAGCAGCGTAGACGGAGGGGGAAGCTCCTACAATGAGCAGTTCTTC. The variable domain in full, with the rest retrieved from reference TRBV9 and TRBJ2-1, is DSGVTQTPKHLITATGQRVTLRCSPRSGDLSVYWYQQSLDQGLQFLIQYYNGEERAKGNILERFSAQQFPDLHSELNLSSLELGDSALYFCASSVDGGGSSYNEQFFGPGTRLTVL.

V usage is TRBV27 and J usage is TRBJ1-2; 10 bases are shared with TRBD1. The CDR3 has 15 residues. Germline CDR1 and CDR2: MNHEY and SMNVEV (reference sequence). V dropped 3 bases and J dropped 4; count of bases not matched to a gene: 5. CDR3 loop: CASSFLGTGAYGYTF. The CDR3 DNA is TGTGCCAGCAGTTTCCTCGGGACAGGGGCCTATGGCTACACCTTC.

The chain uses TRBV6-2 or TRBV6-3 and TRBJ1-1; D gene ambiguous. This CDR3 has 14 amino acids. V lost 0 bases, J lost 6 bases, and 11 bases lay in between. The germline V gene has CDR1 MNHEY and CDR2 SVGEGT. This CDR3 reads CASSYSANGAEAFF. CDR3 in DNA: TGTGCCAGCAGTTACTCTGCCAACGGGGCTGAAGCTTTCTTT.

There are a few counts of this clonotype. The chain uses TRBV4-2 and TRBJ2-4; D assignment may be TRBD1 or TRBD2 (5 bases each). The CDR3 is 17 amino acids. CDR1 is LGHNA and CDR2 is YNFKEQ in the germline V gene. V dropped 0 bases and J dropped 0 bases, with 12 bases sitting between them. CDR3 bases: TGTGCCAGCAGCCAAGATCGGGCAGGGAGAGCCAAAAACATTCAGTACTTC. Translated, it gives CASSQDRAGRAKNIQYF.

The J gene is TRBJ2-3, the V gene TRBV30; 10 nucleotides match TRBD2. Trimming removed 0 bases from V and 6 bases from J; junction bases left unmatched: 12. CDR1 is GTSNPN and CDR2 is SVGIG in the germline V gene (reference sequence). This CDR3 contains 17 residues. CDR3 sequence: CAWSVPGAGGPLDTQYF. CDR3 DNA: TGTGCCTGGAGTGTACCGGGAGCGGGGGGGCCTCTGGATACGCAGTATTTT.

On this clonotype: A much larger clone differs from this one at a single base, so this may be a read error. The rearrangement uses TRBV29-1 and TRBJ2-1, with D unclear. In germline, CDR1 is SQVTM, CDR2 ANQGSEA. This CDR3 is 13 amino acids long. The V end lost 5 bases, the J end lost 10 bases, and 18 bases lay between the germline ends. The CDR3 here is CSVRAQATYEQFF. CDR3 DNA sequence: TGCAGCGTTCGGGCTCAGGCGACCTACGAGCAGTTCTTC.

This clonotype turned up a few times. The gene calls are TRBV5-5 and TRBJ1-1; TRBD1 matches at 10 bases. The CDR3 consists of 15 residues. CDR1 is SGHKS, CDR2 YYEKEE, per germline (reference sequence). V shed 3 bases and J 5 bases; nucleotides not matched to a gene: 7. The CDR3 here is CASSSQGQGITEAFF. In DNA, the CDR3 is TGTGCCAGCAGCTCTCAGGGACAGGGGATAACTGAAGCTTTCTTT.

The table lists this clonotype with a few counts. V is TRBV5-1 and J is TRBJ1-4; 8 bases line up with TRBD1. This CDR3 is built from 15 residues. Per germline, CDR1 SGHRS and CDR2 YFSETQ. V was clipped by 4 bases and J by 5 bases; unmatched bases: 7. The CDR3 DNA follows: TGCGCCAGCAGCGGCCAGGGACAGGAAAATGAAAAACTGTTTTTT. Residues: CASSGQGQENEKLFF.